The rows below give T cell receptor beta chains drawn from one sample of a study of T-cell memory formation after mild COVID-19. MiXCR was run by TCRdb on the 5' RACE reads, yielding one entry per CDR3 protein. Seen here are approximately 290,000 distinct CDR3 sequences, under 8.5% observed once, and the top ten hold 20% to 25%. The specimen sequenced was PBMCs or a T cell subset sorted from them (not recorded which). All receptors derive from a man younger than 35 who had mild COVID-19 (a few samples of this study predate the infection). Cell type and time point are not known. CDR3s include the opening cysteine and the closing phenylalanine or tryptophan. Each record gives: CDR3 protein, CDR3 DNA, clone size, J gene, V gene, D gene. A D gene is named only where the DNA matches it firmly. Not every row has a clone size; where given, it reads once, few, many or a size class.

CASSPPVGNEQYF | TGTGCCAGCAGTCCCCCGGTAGGAAACGAGCAGTACTTC | few | TRBJ2-7 | TRBV7-9 | NA
CSARDSLGQSYEQYF | TGCAGTGCTAGAGATTCCTTGGGACAGAGTTACGAGCAGTACTTC | few | TRBJ2-7 | TRBV20-1 | TRBD1
CASSFEDLGGYTF | TGTGCCAGCAGCTTTGAAGATCTGGGCGGCTACACCTTC | NA | TRBJ1-2 | TRBV5-6 | NA
CASSSSIGVSSYNSPLHF | TGTGCCAGCAGTTCGTCCATCGGAGTGAGCTCCTATAATTCACCCCTCCACTTT | NA | TRBJ1-6 | TRBV6-6 | NA
CASSSSPANGNTIYF | TGTGCCAGCAGCTCTAGTCCGGCAAATGGAAACACCATATATTTT | NA | TRBJ1-3 | TRBV7-9 | NA
CASSQSDRYYGYTF | TGTGCCAGCAGTCAATCCGACAGATACTATGGCTACACCTTC | many | TRBJ1-2 | TRBV6-5 | NA
CASAWVDEQFF | TGTGCCAGCGCCTGGGTGGATGAGCAGTTCTTC | NA | TRBJ2-1 | TRBV2 | NA
CATSRVGGSHEQFF | TGTGCCACCAGCAGAGTCGGGGGGTCCCATGAGCAGTTCTTC | NA | TRBJ2-1 | TRBV15 | TRBD2
CASKAPWTQPLRTDTQYF | TGTGCCAGCAAAGCCCCCTGGACTCAACCCCTCCGCACAGATACGCAGTATTTT | NA | TRBJ2-3 | TRBV2 | NA
CASSAWGTGDEQFF | TGTGCCAGCAGCGCCTGGGGGACGGGAGATGAGCAGTTCTTC | NA | TRBJ2-1 | TRBV9 | NA
CASSFRGAIKLETQYF | TGCGCCAGCAGCTTTCGGGGGGCAATTAAGTTGGAGACCCAGTACTTC | few | TRBJ2-5 | TRBV5-1 | NA
CASSEVRGSGGTEAFF | TGTGCCAGCAGTGAGGTCAGGGGATCGGGTGGCACTGAAGCTTTCTTT | NA | TRBJ1-1 | TRBV25-1 | NA
CSAIVDSHQPQHF | TGCAGTGCTATAGTGGACAGCCATCAGCCCCAGCATTTT | NA | TRBJ1-5 | TRBV20-1 | NA
CASSYSDTYYGYTF | TGTGCCAGCAGTTACTCCGACACATACTATGGCTACACCTTC | NA | TRBJ1-2 | TRBV6-2/TRBV6-3 | NA
CASSLESGGPNSPLHF | TGTGCCAGCAGCTTGGAAAGCGGGGGCCCTAATTCACCCCTCCACTTT | NA | TRBJ1-6 | TRBV5-4 | NA